The rows below give T cell receptor beta chains drawn from one sample of a study of cytomegalovirus exposure and HLA in healthy donors. Profiled with immunoSEQ multiplex PCR; TCRdb holds only in-frame clones, not every one. Here the sample spans about 82,000 clones, 60% to 80% being singletons. Material for sequencing was PBMCs. The receptors derive from a man between 50 and 59 years old in good health and CMV-seronegative. Both conserved end residues are part of each CDR3. The D gene is left open where the match is weak. Where a row states a size, it is once, few, many or the class of an expanded clone; other rows omit it.

V gene: TRBV7-2
J gene: TRBJ2-3
D gene: -
clone size: -
CDR3 protein: CASSLMPADTQYF
CDR3 DNA: TGTGCCAGCAGCTTAATGCCTGCGGATACGCAGTATTTT

V gene: TRBV6-1
J gene: TRBJ2-2
D gene: -
clone size: few
CDR3 protein: CASSVDRNTGELFF
CDR3 DNA: TGTGCCAGCAGCGTAGACAGGAACACCGGGGAGCTGTTTTTT

V gene: TRBV6-5
J gene: TRBJ1-2
D gene: -
clone size: once
CDR3 protein: CASRRANYGYTF
CDR3 DNA: TGTGCCAGCAGGAGAGCTAACTATGGCTACACCTTC

V gene: TRBV5-1
J gene: TRBJ2-1
D gene: -
clone size: -
CDR3 protein: CASSPTLALTNEQFF
CDR3 DNA: TGCGCCAGCAGTCCTACCTTGGCACTAACCAATGAGCAGTTCTTC

V gene: TRBV9
J gene: TRBJ2-7
D gene: TRBD1
clone size: -
CDR3 protein: CASSVGGTESSYEQYF
CDR3 DNA: TGTGCCAGCAGCGTAGGAGGGACAGAGAGCTCCTACGAGCAGTACTTC

V gene: TRBV4-1
J gene: TRBJ2-1
D gene: -
clone size: few
CDR3 protein: CASSQEGWWGGQFF
CDR3 DNA: TGCGCCAGCAGCCAAGAAGGATGGTGGGGCGGGCAGTTCTTC

V gene: TRBV4-3
J gene: TRBJ2-7
D gene: -
clone size: -
CDR3 protein: CASSQASSGTFFEQYF
CDR3 DNA: TGCGCCAGCAGCCAAGCTTCTTCCGGGACATTTTTCGAGCAGTACTTC

V gene: TRBV6-1
J gene: TRBJ2-7
D gene: -
clone size: few
CDR3 protein: CASSEGQATYEQYF
CDR3 DNA: TGTGCCAGCAGCGAGGGACAAGCTACCTACGAGCAGTACTTC

V gene: TRBV19
J gene: TRBJ1-4
D gene: -
clone size: once
CDR3 protein: CASVGGGVTNEKLFF
CDR3 DNA: TGTGCCAGTGTCGGGGGTGGGGTAACTAATGAAAAACTGTTTTTT

V gene: TRBV27
J gene: TRBJ1-2
D gene: TRBD1
clone size: -
CDR3 protein: CASSTLGTGWHGYTF
CDR3 DNA: TGTGCCAGCAGTACACTTGGGACAGGATGGCATGGCTACACCTTC

V gene: TRBV7-2
J gene: TRBJ2-2
D gene: -
clone size: once
CDR3 protein: CASRYRENGELFF
CDR3 DNA: TGTGCCAGCAGGTACAGGGAAAACGGGGAGCTGTTTTTT

V gene: TRBV6-1
J gene: TRBJ1-5
D gene: -
clone size: -
CDR3 protein: CASLDRSNQPQHF
CDR3 DNA: TGTGCCAGCTTAGACAGGTCAAATCAGCCCCAGCATTTT

V gene: TRBV11-2
J gene: TRBJ1-2
D gene: -
clone size: few
CDR3 protein: CASSSAVQYTF
CDR3 DNA: TGTGCCAGCAGCTCCGCGGTCCAATACACCTTC

V gene: TRBV5-1
J gene: TRBJ2-5
D gene: -
clone size: -
CDR3 protein: CASSLAFSDYEGGTQYF
CDR3 DNA: TGCGCCAGCAGCTTGGCCTTCTCCGACTATGAGGGTGGGACCCAGTACTTC

V gene: TRBV19
J gene: TRBJ1-1
D gene: -
clone size: -
CDR3 protein: CASLSGGMNTEAFF
CDR3 DNA: TGTGCCAGTCTTTCCGGGGGGATGAACACTGAAGCTTTCTTT

V gene: TRBV4-1
J gene: TRBJ2-3
D gene: TRBD2
clone size: -
CDR3 protein: CASSQGLAGGPTDTQYF
CDR3 DNA: TGCGCCAGCAGCCAAGGGCTAGCGGGGGGGCCCACAGATACGCAGTATTTT

V gene: TRBV19
J gene: TRBJ2-5
D gene: -
clone size: few
CDR3 protein: CASFGRGGETQYF
CDR3 DNA: TGTGCCAGTTTTGGCAGGGGTGGGGAGACCCAGTACTTC

V gene: TRBV5-1
J gene: TRBJ1-2
D gene: -
clone size: -
CDR3 protein: CASSLETANYGYTF
CDR3 DNA: TGCGCCAGCAGCTTGGAGACAGCTAACTATGGCTACACCTTC

V gene: TRBV27
J gene: TRBJ1-6
D gene: -
clone size: -
CDR3 protein: CASTPGLLNSPLHF
CDR3 DNA: TGTGCCAGCACCCCGGGTTTACTAAATTCACCCCTCCACTTT

V gene: TRBV6-5
J gene: TRBJ1-6
D gene: -
clone size: -
CDR3 protein: CASRWDNGYNSPLHF
CDR3 DNA: TGTGCCAGCAGGTGGGACAACGGATATAATTCACCCCTCCACTTT

V gene: TRBV7-9
J gene: TRBJ1-1
D gene: -
clone size: -
CDR3 protein: CASSLAAGRNTEAFF
CDR3 DNA: TGTGCCAGCAGCTTAGCTGCCGGGAGGAACACTGAAGCTTTCTTT

V gene: TRBV2
J gene: TRBJ1-1
D gene: -
clone size: -
CDR3 protein: CASSVDQGLHTEAFF
CDR3 DNA: TGTGCCAGCAGTGTGGATCAGGGGCTTCACACTGAAGCTTTCTTT

V gene: TRBV28
J gene: TRBJ2-5
D gene: -
clone size: -
CDR3 protein: CASSGVLKETQYF
CDR3 DNA: TGTGCCAGCAGCGGGGTGCTAAAAGAGACCCAGTACTTC

V gene: TRBV30
J gene: TRBJ1-5
D gene: TRBD1
clone size: -
CDR3 protein: CAWSFTGGNQPQHF
CDR3 DNA: TGTGCCTGGAGTTTTACAGGGGGCAATCAGCCCCAGCATTTT

V gene: TRBV9
J gene: TRBJ1-4
D gene: -
clone size: -
CDR3 protein: CASSASSDRNEKLFF
CDR3 DNA: TGTGCCAGCAGCGCCTCTTCCGACAGGAATGAAAAACTGTTTTTT

V gene: TRBV18
J gene: TRBJ2-7
D gene: -
clone size: -
CDR3 protein: CASSGSSYEQYF
CDR3 DNA: TGTGCCAGCTCAGGTAGCTCCTACGAGCAGTACTTC

V gene: TRBV5-4
J gene: TRBJ2-2
D gene: -
clone size: -
CDR3 protein: CASTEQENAGELFF
CDR3 DNA: TGTGCCAGCACAGAACAGGAGAATGCCGGGGAGCTGTTTTTT

V gene: TRBV7-3
J gene: TRBJ1-1
D gene: -
clone size: -
CDR3 protein: CASSHLPGQRNTEAFF
CDR3 DNA: TGTGCCAGCAGCCACCTTCCGGGACAAAGAAACACTGAAGCTTTCTTT